This TCR beta chain came from a study of blood T cells in healthy people across ages. Findings of the study overall: With donor CMV status unknown, expanded clonotype changes were possibly confounded.

Primers used in a second PCR of about 7 to 11 cycles were a sample-barcoded 5' primer and a J-beta primer mix. TCRdb itself ran the 5' RACE reads through MiXCR, one entry per CDR3 protein. This sample yields about 1.4 million distinct CDR3 sequences, of which 45% to 70% are seen a single time; 5% to 7% belongs to the top ten. The CDR3 contains 15 residues. The germline CDR1 and CDR2 sequences are MDHEN and SYDVKM. Trimming stripped 10 bases from V and 2 bases from J, with 20 bases between. With respect to this clonotype: The antigen is unknown.

This chain links TRBV28 with TRBJ1-2; no definite D call. This TCR was sampled from a man younger than 30 in good health. Sequencing was done on a sample of blood. CDR3 loop: CATSLRRTVNYGYTF. As DNA, the CDR3 is TGTGCCACCTCTCTTCGACGGACGGTGAACTATGGCTACACCTTC.